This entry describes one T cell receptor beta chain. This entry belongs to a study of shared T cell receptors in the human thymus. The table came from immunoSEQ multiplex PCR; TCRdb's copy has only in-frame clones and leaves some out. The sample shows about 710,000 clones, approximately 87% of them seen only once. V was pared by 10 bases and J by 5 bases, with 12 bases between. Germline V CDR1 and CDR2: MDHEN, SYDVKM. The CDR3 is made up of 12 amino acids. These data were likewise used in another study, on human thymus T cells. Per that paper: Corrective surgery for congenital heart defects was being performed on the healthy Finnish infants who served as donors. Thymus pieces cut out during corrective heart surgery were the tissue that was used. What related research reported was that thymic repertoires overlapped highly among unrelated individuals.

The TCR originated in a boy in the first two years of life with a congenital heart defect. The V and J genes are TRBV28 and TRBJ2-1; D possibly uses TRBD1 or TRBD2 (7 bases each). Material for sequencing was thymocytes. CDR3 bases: TGTGCCACCAGGGGGGGGGACAATGAGCAGTTCTTC. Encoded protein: CATRGGDNEQFF.